This is a list of T cell receptor beta chains from one sample in a study of T-cell reconstitution after alpha-beta-depleted transplantation in children. TCRdb reprocessed the PCR reads with MiXCR, giving one entry per CDR3 protein. The sample holds 420,000 or so distinct CDR3 sequences; about a tenth are singletons and the top ten take roughly 5.5%. This sample comprised PBMCs from the stem cell graft donor, obtained from the stem cell graft. The receptors derive from a human donor who donated a stem cell graft to a child with acute myeloid leukemia. The CDR3 runs from the conserved cysteine through the conserved F or W. Each record gives: clone size, V gene, J gene, D gene, CDR3 protein, CDR3 DNA. D genes are given only for firm matches. Part of the rows lack a size; the others show once, few, many or a class for expanded clones.

clone_size: NA; v_call: TRBV12-3/TRBV12-4; j_call: TRBJ1-5; d_call: NA; cdr3_aa: CASSSDRSYSNQPQHF; cdr3_nt: TGTGCCAGCAGTTCTGACAGAAGTTATAGCAATCAGCCCCAGCATTTT
clone_size: few; v_call: TRBV20-1; j_call: TRBJ2-5; d_call: NA; cdr3_aa: CSAPIGETQYF; cdr3_nt: TGCAGTGCCCCTATTGGGGAGACCCAGTACTTC
clone_size: NA; v_call: TRBV6-5; j_call: TRBJ2-7; d_call: TRBD2; cdr3_aa: CASSYSSGRLYEQYF; cdr3_nt: TGTGCCAGCAGTTACTCCAGCGGGAGACTCTACGAGCAGTACTTC
clone_size: NA; v_call: TRBV3-1; j_call: TRBJ2-1; d_call: TRBD2; cdr3_aa: CASSQGTGLAGGQGNEQFF; cdr3_nt: TGTGCCAGCAGCCAAGGGACAGGACTAGCGGGGGGACAGGGTAATGAGCAGTTCTTC
clone_size: many; v_call: TRBV6-1; j_call: TRBJ1-1; d_call: NA; cdr3_aa: CASRDAGNTEAFF; cdr3_nt: TGTGCCAGCCGAGACGCAGGGAACACTGAAGCTTTCTTT
clone_size: few; v_call: TRBV4-2; j_call: TRBJ2-3; d_call: NA; cdr3_aa: CASSQDSGHTDTQYF; cdr3_nt: TGTGCCAGCAGCCAAGATTCAGGGCACACAGATACGCAGTATTTT
clone_size: few; v_call: TRBV27; j_call: TRBJ2-7; d_call: NA; cdr3_aa: CASSLRGVSYEQYF; cdr3_nt: TGTGCCAGCAGTCTTCGGGGAGTCTCCTACGAGCAGTACTTC
clone_size: NA; v_call: TRBV18; j_call: TRBJ1-5; d_call: TRBD1; cdr3_aa: CASSRRLTGGNQPQHF; cdr3_nt: TGTGCCAGCTCACGACGCTTAACAGGGGGGAATCAGCCCCAGCATTTT
clone_size: NA; v_call: TRBV12-3/TRBV12-4; j_call: TRBJ2-3; d_call: TRBD2; cdr3_aa: CASSSSGAGDTQYF; cdr3_nt: TGTGCCAGCAGTTCCAGCGGGGCCGGAGATACGCAGTATTTT
clone_size: few; v_call: TRBV27; j_call: TRBJ1-5; d_call: NA; cdr3_aa: CASSFIDQPQHF; cdr3_nt: TGTGCCAGCAGTTTTATAGATCAGCCCCAGCATTTT
clone_size: NA; v_call: TRBV7-2; j_call: TRBJ2-1; d_call: TRBD2; cdr3_aa: CASSYTRGGAYEQFF; cdr3_nt: TGTGCCAGCAGCTATACCCGGGGGGGCGCGTATGAGCAGTTCTTC
clone_size: many; v_call: TRBV6-5; j_call: TRBJ2-3; d_call: TRBD1; cdr3_aa: CASSYSIGQGSTDTQYF; cdr3_nt: TGTGCCAGCAGTTACTCGATAGGACAGGGAAGCACAGATACGCAGTATTTT
clone_size: NA; v_call: TRBV5-1; j_call: TRBJ1-1; d_call: NA; cdr3_aa: CASSLGNLGGRNTEAFF; cdr3_nt: TGCGCCAGCAGCCTAGGCAACCTAGGGGGGCGGAACACTGAAGCTTTCTTT
clone_size: few; v_call: TRBV7-2; j_call: TRBJ1-2; d_call: TRBD1; cdr3_aa: CASSFPRDRGLVDGYTF; cdr3_nt: TGTGCCAGCAGCTTCCCCCGTGACAGGGGGTTGGTTGATGGCTACACCTTC
clone_size: few; v_call: TRBV20-1; j_call: TRBJ2-1; d_call: TRBD2; cdr3_aa: CSARRTPGLAGGNYNEQFF; cdr3_nt: TGCAGTGCTAGGAGGACCCCGGGACTAGCGGGAGGGAACTACAATGAGCAGTTCTTC
clone_size: many; v_call: TRBV7-2; j_call: TRBJ2-7; d_call: NA; cdr3_aa: CASVRGSSGEQYF; cdr3_nt: TGTGCCAGCGTTAGGGGAAGTTCCGGCGAGCAGTACTTC
clone_size: NA; v_call: TRBV3-1; j_call: TRBJ1-6; d_call: NA; cdr3_aa: CASSGDGNSPLHF; cdr3_nt: TGTGCCAGCAGCGGGGACGGAAATTCACCCCTCCACTTT
clone_size: NA; v_call: TRBV7-8; j_call: TRBJ2-1; d_call: NA; cdr3_aa: CASSPEETRSHEQFF; cdr3_nt: TGTGCCAGCAGCCCCGAAGAAACTAGAAGCCATGAGCAGTTCTTC
clone_size: NA; v_call: TRBV18; j_call: TRBJ2-5; d_call: NA; cdr3_aa: CASSPLTGKRQETQYF; cdr3_nt: TGTGCCAGCTCACCCTTAACAGGAAAGAGGCAAGAGACCCAGTACTTC
clone_size: NA; v_call: TRBV7-2; j_call: TRBJ2-3; d_call: TRBD2; cdr3_aa: CASSLALGLAGGITDTQYF; cdr3_nt: TGTGCCAGCAGCTTAGCCCTTGGACTAGCGGGAGGGATTACAGATACGCAGTATTTT
clone_size: few; v_call: TRBV20-1; j_call: TRBJ2-4; d_call: NA; cdr3_aa: CSASRVGKNIQYF; cdr3_nt: TGCAGTGCTAGTCGGGTGGGCAAAAACATTCAGTACTTC
clone_size: few; v_call: TRBV5-6; j_call: TRBJ1-2; d_call: TRBD1; cdr3_aa: CASSYQSGTGVGYTF; cdr3_nt: TGTGCCAGCAGCTACCAATCCGGGACAGGGGTTGGCTACACCTTC
clone_size: NA; v_call: TRBV15; j_call: TRBJ2-3; d_call: TRBD2; cdr3_aa: CATSRDRGISTSGGQGDTQYF; cdr3_nt: TGTGCCACCAGCAGAGATCGCGGGATTTCGACTAGCGGGGGTCAAGGAGATACGCAGTATTTT
clone_size: NA; v_call: TRBV29-1; j_call: TRBJ1-2; d_call: TRBD1; cdr3_aa: CSVVMGQGAYGYTF; cdr3_nt: TGCAGCGTTGTTATGGGACAGGGGGCTTATGGCTACACCTTC
clone_size: few; v_call: TRBV29-1; j_call: TRBJ2-2; d_call: TRBD2; cdr3_aa: CSVRGSGTNTGELFF; cdr3_nt: TGCAGCGTCCGGGGTAGCGGGACGAACACCGGGGAGCTGTTTTTT
clone_size: few; v_call: TRBV20-1; j_call: TRBJ2-5; d_call: NA; cdr3_aa: CSASLTGLWGETQYF; cdr3_nt: TGCAGTGCTAGCTTAACGGGACTCTGGGGGGAGACCCAGTACTTC
clone_size: few; v_call: TRBV20-1; j_call: TRBJ2-7; d_call: NA; cdr3_aa: CSASERLSSSSYEQYF; cdr3_nt: TGCAGTGCTAGTGAAAGGTTATCTTCATCCTCCTACGAGCAGTACTTC
clone_size: many; v_call: TRBV7-2; j_call: TRBJ2-5; d_call: TRBD2; cdr3_aa: CASSAFPRGGDVETQYF; cdr3_nt: TGTGCCAGCAGCGCTTTCCCTCGCGGGGGGGATGTGGAGACCCAGTACTTC
clone_size: NA; v_call: TRBV20-1; j_call: TRBJ2-1; d_call: TRBD1; cdr3_aa: CSATGTGGVNEQFF; cdr3_nt: TGCAGTGCTACCGGGACAGGGGGAGTCAATGAGCAGTTCTTC
clone_size: NA; v_call: TRBV11-2; j_call: TRBJ1-2; d_call: TRBD1; cdr3_aa: CASSSHRGRGDGYTF; cdr3_nt: TGTGCCAGCAGCTCACACAGGGGGCGCGGAGATGGCTACACCTTC
clone_size: NA; v_call: TRBV20-1; j_call: TRBJ2-1; d_call: TRBD2; cdr3_aa: CSASSQRGAYNEQFF; cdr3_nt: TGCAGTGCTAGTTCCCAGCGGGGCGCCTACAATGAGCAGTTCTTC
clone_size: few; v_call: TRBV11-1; j_call: TRBJ1-2; d_call: TRBD1; cdr3_aa: CASSLGRWLGQGDYGYTF; cdr3_nt: TGTGCCAGCAGCTTAGGTCGCTGGCTGGGACAGGGAGACTATGGCTACACCTTC
clone_size: many; v_call: TRBV9; j_call: TRBJ2-2; d_call: TRBD1; cdr3_aa: CSSRPGQSTGELFF; cdr3_nt: TGTTCCAGCAGACCGGGACAGAGCACCGGGGAGCTGTTTTTT
clone_size: many; v_call: TRBV10-3; j_call: TRBJ2-2; d_call: NA; cdr3_aa: CAIDMGNTGELFF; cdr3_nt: TGTGCCATCGATATGGGGAACACCGGGGAGCTGTTTTTT
clone_size: many; v_call: TRBV20-1; j_call: TRBJ2-6; d_call: NA; cdr3_aa: CSARDGQTGANVLTF; cdr3_nt: TGCAGTGCTAGAGATGGACAGACTGGGGCCAACGTCCTGACTTTC
clone_size: many; v_call: TRBV10-3; j_call: TRBJ2-3; d_call: NA; cdr3_aa: CAISDSDVTQYF; cdr3_nt: TGTGCCATCAGTGATTCGGATGTTACGCAGTATTTT
clone_size: many; v_call: TRBV20-1; j_call: TRBJ1-5; d_call: NA; cdr3_aa: CSARIRGRGGNQPQHF; cdr3_nt: TGCAGTGCTAGAATTAGGGGCAGGGGCGGCAATCAGCCCCAGCATTTT
clone_size: NA; v_call: TRBV2; j_call: TRBJ2-1; d_call: NA; cdr3_aa: CASSEPESRGLF; cdr3_nt: TGTGCCAGCAGCGAACCAGAGAGTAGAGGCCTCTTC
clone_size: few; v_call: TRBV7-2; j_call: TRBJ2-7; d_call: TRBD2; cdr3_aa: CASSLRVTSGIHYEQYF; cdr3_nt: TGTGCCAGCAGCTTAAGGGTGACTAGCGGGATCCACTACGAGCAGTACTTC
clone_size: few; v_call: TRBV6-1; j_call: TRBJ2-2; d_call: TRBD1; cdr3_aa: CASSAERGGGTGELFF; cdr3_nt: TGTGCCAGCAGTGCCGAAAGAGGGGGCGGCACCGGGGAGCTGTTTTTT
clone_size: NA; v_call: TRBV28; j_call: TRBJ2-7; d_call: TRBD2; cdr3_aa: CASSFRLAGGPPYEQYF; cdr3_nt: TGTGCCAGCAGTTTTAGACTAGCGGGAGGTCCCCCCTACGAGCAGTACTTC
clone_size: NA; v_call: TRBV4-1; j_call: TRBJ2-5; d_call: TRBD1; cdr3_aa: CASSQDRGLHETQYF; cdr3_nt: TGCGCCAGCAGCCAAGACAGGGGGCTTCACGAGACCCAGTACTTC
clone_size: few; v_call: TRBV7-3; j_call: TRBJ2-1; d_call: NA; cdr3_aa: CASSLNIYNEQFF; cdr3_nt: TGTGCCAGCAGCTTAAACATTTACAATGAGCAGTTCTTC
clone_size: NA; v_call: TRBV20-1; j_call: TRBJ1-2; d_call: NA; cdr3_aa: CSARGGYYGDTF; cdr3_nt: TGCAGTGCTAGAGGGGGATACTATGGCGACACCTTC
clone_size: NA; v_call: TRBV5-1; j_call: TRBJ2-5; d_call: TRBD1; cdr3_aa: CASSPDREQETQYF; cdr3_nt: TGCGCCAGCAGCCCGGACAGGGAACAAGAGACCCAGTACTTC
clone_size: few; v_call: TRBV2; j_call: TRBJ2-5; d_call: NA; cdr3_aa: CASSEASVTQYF; cdr3_nt: TGTGCCAGCAGTGAAGCGAGTGTGACCCAGTACTTC
clone_size: NA; v_call: TRBV29-1; j_call: TRBJ1-3; d_call: TRBD1; cdr3_aa: CSVDEGAGNTIYF; cdr3_nt: TGCAGCGTTGACGAGGGGGCGGGAAACACCATATATTTT
clone_size: NA; v_call: TRBV12-3/TRBV12-4; j_call: TRBJ2-5; d_call: NA; cdr3_aa: CASSGSTIETQYF; cdr3_nt: TGTGCCAGCAGTGGATCTACGATAGAGACCCAGTACTTC
clone_size: NA; v_call: TRBV18; j_call: TRBJ2-7; d_call: TRBD1; cdr3_aa: CASSPGQGVTYEQYF; cdr3_nt: TGTGCCAGCTCACCGGGACAGGGGGTAACCTACGAGCAGTACTTC
clone_size: few; v_call: TRBV5-1; j_call: TRBJ2-5; d_call: TRBD1; cdr3_aa: CASSISGTGVGETQYF; cdr3_nt: TGCGCCAGCAGCATCTCCGGGACAGGGGTCGGGGAGACCCAGTACTTC
clone_size: many; v_call: TRBV6-2/TRBV6-3; j_call: TRBJ2-2; d_call: NA; cdr3_aa: CASRRKDSTGELFF; cdr3_nt: TGTGCCAGCAGACGCAAAGACAGCACCGGGGAGCTGTTTTTT
clone_size: NA; v_call: TRBV7-9; j_call: TRBJ1-1; d_call: NA; cdr3_aa: CASSLGTVHTEAFF; cdr3_nt: TGTGCCAGCAGCTTAGGGACAGTACACACTGAAGCTTTCTTT
clone_size: few; v_call: TRBV20-1; j_call: TRBJ2-5; d_call: NA; cdr3_aa: CSARRIQETQYF; cdr3_nt: TGCAGTGCTAGACGTATCCAAGAGACCCAGTACTTC